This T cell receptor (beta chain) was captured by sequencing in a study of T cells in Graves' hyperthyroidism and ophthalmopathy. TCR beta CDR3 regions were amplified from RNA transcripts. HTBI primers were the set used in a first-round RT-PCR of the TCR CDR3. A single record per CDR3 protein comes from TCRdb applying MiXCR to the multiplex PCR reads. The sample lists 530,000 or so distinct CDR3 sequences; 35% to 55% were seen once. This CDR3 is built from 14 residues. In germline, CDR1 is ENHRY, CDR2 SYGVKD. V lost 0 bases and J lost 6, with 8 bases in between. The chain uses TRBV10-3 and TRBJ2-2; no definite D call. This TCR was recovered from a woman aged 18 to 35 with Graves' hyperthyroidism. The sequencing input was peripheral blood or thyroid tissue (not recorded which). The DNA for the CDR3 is TGTGCCATCAGTGAGTCTGGGGATTCCGGGGAGCTGTTTTTT. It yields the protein CAISESGDSGELFF.